This TCR beta chain appears in the sequencing data of a study of blood T cell repertoires in COVID-19. Study context: Nucleic acid was either cDNA or gDNA, and it came from T cells, B-cell-depleted T cells, or PBMCs.

Original handling: From reference gene primer amplification, estimates of nucleated cell counts were derived. Assay used: immunoSEQ multiplex PCR; TCRdb lists only in-frame clones, some missing. For V, J and clone size, that table is used; D and trimming come from the DNA. The sample shows a few hundred thousand clones, approximately 89% of them seen only once. Those who participated ranged in age from about 18 to 89 years and resided in 20 to 30 US areas. Participant-given clinical history determined each cohort assignment. The CDR3 has 13 amino acids. Trimming took off 2 bases at V and 2 bases at J, with 7 bases between the two ends. The V gene's germline CDR1 is MNHEY and CDR2 SVGAGI.

The source of this sequence is a man aged 40-49 years in a cohort exposed to, infected with or recovered from COVID-19 (not recorded which). This rearrangement joins TRBV6-5 to TRBJ2-7; unclear D gene. The material sequenced was PBMCs or T cells enriched from blood (not recorded which). The CDR3 reads CASSYGQTYEQYF. The CDR3 DNA reads as TGTGCCAGCAGTTACGGGCAGACCTACGAGCAGTACTTC.